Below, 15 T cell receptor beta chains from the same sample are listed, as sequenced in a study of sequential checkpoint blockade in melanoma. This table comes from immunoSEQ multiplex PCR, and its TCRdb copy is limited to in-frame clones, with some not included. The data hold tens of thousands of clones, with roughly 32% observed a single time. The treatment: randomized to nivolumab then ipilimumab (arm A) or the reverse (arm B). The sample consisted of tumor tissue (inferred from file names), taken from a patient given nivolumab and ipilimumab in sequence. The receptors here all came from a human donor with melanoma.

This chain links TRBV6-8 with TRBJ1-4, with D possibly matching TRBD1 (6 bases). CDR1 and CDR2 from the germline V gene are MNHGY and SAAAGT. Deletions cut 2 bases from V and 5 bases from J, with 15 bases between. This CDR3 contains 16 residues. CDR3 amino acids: CASSYPGQSRNEKLFF. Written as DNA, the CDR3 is TGTGCCAGCAGTTACCCAGGACAGAGCAGAAATGAAAAACTGTTTTTT.

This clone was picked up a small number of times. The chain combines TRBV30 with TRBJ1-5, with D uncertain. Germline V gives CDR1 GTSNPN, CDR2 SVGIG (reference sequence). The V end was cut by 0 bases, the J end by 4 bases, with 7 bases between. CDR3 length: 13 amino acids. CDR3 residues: CAWSVSKNQPQHF. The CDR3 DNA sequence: TGTGCCTGGAGTGTTTCCAAAAATCAGCCCCAGCATTTT.

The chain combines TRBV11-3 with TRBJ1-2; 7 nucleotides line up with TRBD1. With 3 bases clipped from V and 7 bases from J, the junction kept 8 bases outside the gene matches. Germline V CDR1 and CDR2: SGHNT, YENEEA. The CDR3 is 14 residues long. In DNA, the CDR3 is TGTGCCAGCAGCTTCCCGGACAGGTTAGGTGGCTACACCTTC. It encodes CASSFPDRLGGYTF.

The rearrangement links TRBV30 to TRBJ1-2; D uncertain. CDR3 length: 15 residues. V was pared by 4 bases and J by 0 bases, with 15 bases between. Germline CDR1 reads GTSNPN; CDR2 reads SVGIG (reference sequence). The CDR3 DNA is TGTGCCTGGAATGCCGCTCGGCCTACTAACTATGGCTACACCTTC. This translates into CAWNAARPTNYGYTF. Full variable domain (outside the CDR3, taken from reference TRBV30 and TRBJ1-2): SQTIHQWPATLVQPVGSPLSLECTVEGTSNPNLYWYRQAAGRGLQLLFYSVGIGQISSEVPQNLSASRPQDRQFILSSKKLLLSDSGFYLCAWNAARPTNYGYTFGSGTRLTVV.

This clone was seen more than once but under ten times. The CDR3 region has the DNA TGTGCCAGCACCAAATGGGGGGGAGTAAAAGGGCTGTCCAATGAGCAGTTCTTC. This translates into CASTKWGGVKGLSNEQFF. The J gene is TRBJ2-1, the V gene TRBV12-5; 7 positions match TRBD2. CDR1 is LGHNT and CDR2 is FRNRAP in the germline V gene. The CDR3 is 18 residues long.

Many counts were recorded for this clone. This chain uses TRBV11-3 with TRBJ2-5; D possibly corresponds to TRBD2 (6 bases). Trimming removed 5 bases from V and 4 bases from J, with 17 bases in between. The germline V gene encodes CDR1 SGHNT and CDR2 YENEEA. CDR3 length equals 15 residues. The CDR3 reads CASSRDFQTLETQYF. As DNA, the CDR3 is TGTGCCAGCAGCCGGGACTTCCAGACGTTAGAGACCCAGTACTTC.

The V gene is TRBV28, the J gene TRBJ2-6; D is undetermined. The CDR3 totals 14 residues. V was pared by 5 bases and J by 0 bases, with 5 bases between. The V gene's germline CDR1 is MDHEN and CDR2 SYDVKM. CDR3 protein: CASSRPSGANVLTF. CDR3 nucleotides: TGTGCCAGCAGTCGCCCCTCTGGGGCCAACGTCCTGACTTTC.

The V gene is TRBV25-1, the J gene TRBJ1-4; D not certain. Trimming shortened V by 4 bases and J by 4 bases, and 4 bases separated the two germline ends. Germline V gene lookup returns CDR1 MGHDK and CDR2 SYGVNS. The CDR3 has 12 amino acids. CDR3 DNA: TGTGCCAGCAGTGGCCTTAATGAAAAACTGTTTTTT. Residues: CASSGLNEKLFF.

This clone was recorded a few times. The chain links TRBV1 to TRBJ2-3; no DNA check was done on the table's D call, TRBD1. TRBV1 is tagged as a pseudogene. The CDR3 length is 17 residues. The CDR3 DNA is TGCGCCAGCAGCCTCCAAGCGGCAGGGGTTGGGAGAGATACGCAGTATTTT. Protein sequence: CASSLQAAGVGRDTQYF.

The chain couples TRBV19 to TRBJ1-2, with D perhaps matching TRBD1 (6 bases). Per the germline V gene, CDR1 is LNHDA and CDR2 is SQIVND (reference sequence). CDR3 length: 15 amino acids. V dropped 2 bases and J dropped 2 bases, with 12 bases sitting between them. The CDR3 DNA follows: TGTGCCAGTAGTATACCGGGACATTCGAACTATGGCTACACCTTC. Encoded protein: CASSIPGHSNYGYTF. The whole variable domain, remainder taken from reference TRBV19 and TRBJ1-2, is DGGITQSPKYLFRKEGQNVTLSCEQNLNHDAMYWYRQDPGQGLRLIYYSQIVNDFQKGDIAEGYSVSREKKESFPLTVTSAQKNPTAFYLCASSIPGHSNYGYTFGSGTRLTVV.

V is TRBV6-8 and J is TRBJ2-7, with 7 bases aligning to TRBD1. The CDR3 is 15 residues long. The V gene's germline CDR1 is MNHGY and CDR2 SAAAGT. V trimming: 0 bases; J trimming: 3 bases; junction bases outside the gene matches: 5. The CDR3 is CASSYSGQDDYEQYF. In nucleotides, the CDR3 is TGTGCCAGCAGTTACTCCGGACAGGACGACTACGAGCAGTACTTC.

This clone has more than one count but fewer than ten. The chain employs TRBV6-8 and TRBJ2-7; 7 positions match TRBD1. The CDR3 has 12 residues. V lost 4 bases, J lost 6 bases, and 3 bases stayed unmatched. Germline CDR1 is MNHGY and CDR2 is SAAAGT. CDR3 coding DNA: TGTGCCAGCAGTTGGGACAGCGGCGAGCAGTACTTC. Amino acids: CASSWDSGEQYF.

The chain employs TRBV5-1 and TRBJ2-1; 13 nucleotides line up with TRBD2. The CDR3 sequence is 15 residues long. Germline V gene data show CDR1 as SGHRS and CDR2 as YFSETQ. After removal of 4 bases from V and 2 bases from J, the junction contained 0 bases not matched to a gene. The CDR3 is CASSGTSGTYNEQFF. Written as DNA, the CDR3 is TGCGCCAGCAGCGGGACTAGCGGGACCTACAATGAGCAGTTCTTC.

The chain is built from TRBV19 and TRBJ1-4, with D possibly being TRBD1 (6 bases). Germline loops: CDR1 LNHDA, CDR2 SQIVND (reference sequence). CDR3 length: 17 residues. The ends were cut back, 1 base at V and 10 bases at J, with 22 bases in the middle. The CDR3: CASSIVAGQSASGKLFF. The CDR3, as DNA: TGTGCCAGTAGTATAGTCGCCGGACAGTCCGCTAGTGGAAAACTGTTTTTT. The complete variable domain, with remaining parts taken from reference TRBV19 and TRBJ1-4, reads DGGITQSPKYLFRKEGQNVTLSCEQNLNHDAMYWYRQDPGQGLRLIYYSQIVNDFQKGDIAEGYSVSREKKESFPLTVTSAQKNPTAFYLCASSIVAGQSASGKLFFGSGTQLSVL.

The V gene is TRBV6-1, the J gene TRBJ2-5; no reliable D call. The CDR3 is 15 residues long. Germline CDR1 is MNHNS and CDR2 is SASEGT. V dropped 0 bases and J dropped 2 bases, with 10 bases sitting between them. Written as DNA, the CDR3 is TGTGCCAGCAGTGAAGCGCACTGGCCACAAGAGACCCAGTACTTC. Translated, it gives CASSEAHWPQETQYF.